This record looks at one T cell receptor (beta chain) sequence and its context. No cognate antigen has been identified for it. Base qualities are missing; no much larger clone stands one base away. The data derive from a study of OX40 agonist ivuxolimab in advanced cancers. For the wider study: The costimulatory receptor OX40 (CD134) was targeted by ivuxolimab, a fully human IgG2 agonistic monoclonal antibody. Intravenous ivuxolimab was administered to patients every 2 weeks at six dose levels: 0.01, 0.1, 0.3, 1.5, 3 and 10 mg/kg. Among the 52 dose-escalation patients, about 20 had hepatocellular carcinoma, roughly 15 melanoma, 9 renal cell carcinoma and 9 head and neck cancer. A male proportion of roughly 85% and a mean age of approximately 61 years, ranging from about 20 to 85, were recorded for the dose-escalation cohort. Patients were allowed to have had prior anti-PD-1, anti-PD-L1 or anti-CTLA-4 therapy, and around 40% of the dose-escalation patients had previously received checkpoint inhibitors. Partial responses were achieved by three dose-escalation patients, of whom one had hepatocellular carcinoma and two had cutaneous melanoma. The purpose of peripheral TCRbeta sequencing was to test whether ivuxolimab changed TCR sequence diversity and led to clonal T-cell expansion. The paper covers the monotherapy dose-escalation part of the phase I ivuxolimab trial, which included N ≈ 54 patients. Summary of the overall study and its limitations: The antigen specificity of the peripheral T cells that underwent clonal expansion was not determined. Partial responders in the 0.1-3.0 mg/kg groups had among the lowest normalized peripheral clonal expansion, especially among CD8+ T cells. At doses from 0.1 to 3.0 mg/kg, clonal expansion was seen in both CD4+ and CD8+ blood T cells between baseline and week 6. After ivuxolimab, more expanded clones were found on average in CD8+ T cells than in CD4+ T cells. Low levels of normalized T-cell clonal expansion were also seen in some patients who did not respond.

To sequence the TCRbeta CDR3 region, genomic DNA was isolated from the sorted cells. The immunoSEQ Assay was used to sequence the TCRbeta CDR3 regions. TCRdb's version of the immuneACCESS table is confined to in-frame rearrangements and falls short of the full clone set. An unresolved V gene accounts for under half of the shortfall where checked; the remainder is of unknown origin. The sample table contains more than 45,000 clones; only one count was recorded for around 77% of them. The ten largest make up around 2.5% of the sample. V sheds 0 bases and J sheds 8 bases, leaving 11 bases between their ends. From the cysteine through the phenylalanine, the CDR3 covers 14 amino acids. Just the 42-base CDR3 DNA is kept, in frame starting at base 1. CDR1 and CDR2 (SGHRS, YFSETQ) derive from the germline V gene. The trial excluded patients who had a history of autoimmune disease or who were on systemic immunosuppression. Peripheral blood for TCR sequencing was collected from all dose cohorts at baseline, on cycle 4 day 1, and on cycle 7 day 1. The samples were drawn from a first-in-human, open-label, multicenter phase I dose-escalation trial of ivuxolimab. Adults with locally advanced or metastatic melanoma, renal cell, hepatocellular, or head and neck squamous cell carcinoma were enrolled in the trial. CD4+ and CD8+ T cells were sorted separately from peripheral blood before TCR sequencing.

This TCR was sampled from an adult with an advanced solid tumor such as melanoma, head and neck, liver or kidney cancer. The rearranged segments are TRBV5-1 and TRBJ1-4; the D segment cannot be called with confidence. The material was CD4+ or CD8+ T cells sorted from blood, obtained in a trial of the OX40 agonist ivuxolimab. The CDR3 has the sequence CASSLAGSDEKLFF. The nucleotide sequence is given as TGCGCCAGCAGCTTGGCAGGCTCAGACGAAAAACTGTTTTTT.